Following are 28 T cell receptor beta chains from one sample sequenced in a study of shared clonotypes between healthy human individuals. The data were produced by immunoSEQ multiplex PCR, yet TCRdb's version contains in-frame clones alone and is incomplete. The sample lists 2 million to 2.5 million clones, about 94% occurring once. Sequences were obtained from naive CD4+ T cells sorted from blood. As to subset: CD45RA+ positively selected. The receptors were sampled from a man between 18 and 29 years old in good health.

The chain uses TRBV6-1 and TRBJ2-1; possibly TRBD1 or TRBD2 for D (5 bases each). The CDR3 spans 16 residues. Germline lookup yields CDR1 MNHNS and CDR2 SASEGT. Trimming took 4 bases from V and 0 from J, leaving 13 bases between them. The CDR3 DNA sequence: TGTGCCAGCAGTGGGGACGCCAGGAGCTCCTACAATGAGCAGTTCTTC. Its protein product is CASSGDARSSYNEQFF.

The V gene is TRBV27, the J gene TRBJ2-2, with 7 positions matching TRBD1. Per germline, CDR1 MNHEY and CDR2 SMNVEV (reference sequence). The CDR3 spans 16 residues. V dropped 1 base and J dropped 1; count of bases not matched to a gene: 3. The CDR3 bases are TGTGCCAGCAGTTTATACTCAGGGGGGAACACCGGGGAGCTGTTTTTT. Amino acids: CASSLYSGGNTGELFF.

The CDR3 sequence: CASSPSPLAAHYEQYF. In DNA form, the CDR3 reads TGTGCCAGCAGCCCTTCACCTTTAGCGGCCCACTACGAGCAGTACTTC. This chain uses TRBV7-2 with TRBJ2-7; D might be TRBD2 (6 bases). V was shortened by 5 bases and J by 3 bases, with 20 bases between the two germline ends. This CDR3 spans 16 amino acids. Looked up from germline, CDR1 is SGHTA and CDR2 is FQGNSA.

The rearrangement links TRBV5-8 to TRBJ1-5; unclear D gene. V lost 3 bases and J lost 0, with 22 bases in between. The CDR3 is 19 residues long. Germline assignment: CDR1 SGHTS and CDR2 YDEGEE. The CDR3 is CASSSEIGVILDSNQPQHF. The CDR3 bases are TGTGCCAGCAGCTCCGAGATCGGGGTCATCTTGGATAGCAATCAGCCCCAGCATTTT.

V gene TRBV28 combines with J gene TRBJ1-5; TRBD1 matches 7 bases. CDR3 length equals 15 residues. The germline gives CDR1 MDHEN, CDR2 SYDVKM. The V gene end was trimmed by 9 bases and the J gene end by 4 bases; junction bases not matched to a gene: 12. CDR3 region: CASPPAGGGNQPQHF. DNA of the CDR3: TGTGCCAGTCCCCCGGCAGGGGGGGGGAATCAGCCCCAGCATTTT.

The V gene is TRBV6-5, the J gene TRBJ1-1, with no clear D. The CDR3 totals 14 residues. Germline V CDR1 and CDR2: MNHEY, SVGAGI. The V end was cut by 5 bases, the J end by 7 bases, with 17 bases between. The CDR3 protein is CASSLTRSGGEAFF. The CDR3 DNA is TGTGCCAGCAGTCTGACAAGATCGGGAGGTGAAGCTTTCTTT.

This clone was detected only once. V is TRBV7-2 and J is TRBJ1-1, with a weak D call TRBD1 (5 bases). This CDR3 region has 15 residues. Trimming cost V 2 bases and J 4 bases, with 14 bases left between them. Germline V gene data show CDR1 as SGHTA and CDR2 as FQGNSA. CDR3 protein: CASSLRQGGSTEAFF. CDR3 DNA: TGTGCCAGCAGCTTAAGGCAGGGTGGGAGCACTGAAGCTTTCTTT.

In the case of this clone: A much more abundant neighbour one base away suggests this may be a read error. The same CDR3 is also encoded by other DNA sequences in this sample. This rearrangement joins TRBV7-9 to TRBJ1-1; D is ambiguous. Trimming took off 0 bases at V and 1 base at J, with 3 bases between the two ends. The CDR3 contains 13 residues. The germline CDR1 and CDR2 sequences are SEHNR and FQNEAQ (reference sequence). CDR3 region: CASSLAGNTEAFF. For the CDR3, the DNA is TGTGCCAGCAGCTTAGCCGGGAACACTGAAGCTTTCTTT.

In nucleotides, the CDR3 is TGTGCCTGGAGCCGAACCTGGAGGTATAATTCACCCCTCCACTTT. Protein: CAWSRTWRYNSPLHF. This chain connects TRBV30 to TRBJ1-6; D gene ambiguous. This CDR3 is 15 amino acids long. Germline V gene sequence: CDR1 GTSNPN, CDR2 SVGIG (reference sequence). V was cut by 3 bases and J by 4 bases, with 13 bases left in between.

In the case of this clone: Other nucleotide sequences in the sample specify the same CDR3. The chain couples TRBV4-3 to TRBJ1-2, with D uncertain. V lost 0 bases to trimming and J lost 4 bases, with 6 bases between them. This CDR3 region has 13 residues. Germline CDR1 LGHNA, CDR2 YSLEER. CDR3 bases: TGCGCCAGCAGCCAAGAAGCAGGCTATGGCTACACCTTC. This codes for CASSQEAGYGYTF.

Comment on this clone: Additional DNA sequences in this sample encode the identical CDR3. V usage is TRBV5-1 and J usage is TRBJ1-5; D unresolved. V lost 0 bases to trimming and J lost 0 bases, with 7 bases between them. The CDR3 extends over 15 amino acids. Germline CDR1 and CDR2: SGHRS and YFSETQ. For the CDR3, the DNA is TGCGCCAGCAGCTTGGCCGGGGATAGCAATCAGCCCCAGCATTTT. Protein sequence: CASSLAGDSNQPQHF.

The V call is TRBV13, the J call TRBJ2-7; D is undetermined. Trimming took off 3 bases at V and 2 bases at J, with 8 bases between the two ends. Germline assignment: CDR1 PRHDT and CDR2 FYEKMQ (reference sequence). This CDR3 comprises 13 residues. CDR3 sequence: CASSFGGTYEQYF. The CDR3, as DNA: TGTGCCAGCAGCTTCGGTGGGACCTACGAGCAGTACTTC.

Here the CDR3 reads CASSHQGGNGYTF. The CDR3 nucleotides are TGTGCCAGCAGCCACCAGGGGGGGAATGGCTACACCTTC. The rearrangement uses TRBV5-4 and TRBJ1-2; 7 positions agree with TRBD1. Germline assignment: CDR1 SGHNT and CDR2 YYREEE (reference sequence). The CDR3 runs 13 residues. Trimming took 4 bases from V and 6 from J; bases not matched to a gene: 6.

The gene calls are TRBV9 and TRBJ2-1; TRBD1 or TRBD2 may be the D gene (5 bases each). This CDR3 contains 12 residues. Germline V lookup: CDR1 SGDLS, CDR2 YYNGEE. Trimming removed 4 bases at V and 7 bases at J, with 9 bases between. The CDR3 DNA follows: TGTGCCAGCAGCACTGAGGGGAATGAGCAGTTCTTC. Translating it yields CASSTEGNEQFF. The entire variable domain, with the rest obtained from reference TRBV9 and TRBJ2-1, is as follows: DSGVTQTPKHLITATGQRVTLRCSPRSGDLSVYWYQQSLDQGLQFLIQYYNGEERAKGNILERFSAQQFPDLHSELNLSSLELGDSALYFCASSTEGNEQFFGPGTRLTVL.

CDR3 region: CASSPQSGGPYYEQYF. The CDR3 DNA follows: TGTGCCAGCAGCCCACAAAGCGGGGGGCCGTACTACGAGCAGTACTTC. V and J are TRBV7-2 and TRBJ2-7; 9 nucleotides match TRBD2. Trimming took 5 bases from V and 3 from J; bases not matched to a gene: 11. The CDR3 runs 16 residues. Germline CDR1 reads SGHTA; CDR2 reads FQGNSA.

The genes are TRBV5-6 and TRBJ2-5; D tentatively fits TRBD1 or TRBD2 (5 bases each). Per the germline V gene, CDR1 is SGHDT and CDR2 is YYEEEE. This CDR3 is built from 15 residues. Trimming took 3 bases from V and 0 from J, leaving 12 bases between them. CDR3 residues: CASSSGRGHQETQYF. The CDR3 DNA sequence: TGTGCCAGCAGCTCTGGCCGGGGCCACCAAGAGACCCAGTACTTC.

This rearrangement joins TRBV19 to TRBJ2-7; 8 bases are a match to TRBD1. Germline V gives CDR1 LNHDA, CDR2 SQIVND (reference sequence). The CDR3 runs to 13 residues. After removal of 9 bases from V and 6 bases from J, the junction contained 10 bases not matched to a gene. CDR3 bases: TGTGCCAGCAATACCGGGACAGGAGGCGAGCAGTACTTC. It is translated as CASNTGTGGEQYF.

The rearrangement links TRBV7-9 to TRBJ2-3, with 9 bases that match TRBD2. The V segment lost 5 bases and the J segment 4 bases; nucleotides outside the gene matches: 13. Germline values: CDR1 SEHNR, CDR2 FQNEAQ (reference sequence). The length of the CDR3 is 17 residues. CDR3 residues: CASSLRGSAGGPDTQYF. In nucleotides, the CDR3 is TGTGCCAGCAGCCTAAGAGGCTCAGCGGGGGGACCAGATACGCAGTATTTT.

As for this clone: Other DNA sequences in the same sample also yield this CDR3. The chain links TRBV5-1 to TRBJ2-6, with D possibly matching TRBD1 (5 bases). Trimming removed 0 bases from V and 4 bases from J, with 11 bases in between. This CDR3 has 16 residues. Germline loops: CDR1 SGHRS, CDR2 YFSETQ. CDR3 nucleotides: TGCGCCAGCAGCTTGGTTCCAGGGTCCGGGGCCAACGTCCTGACTTTC. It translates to CASSLVPGSGANVLTF.

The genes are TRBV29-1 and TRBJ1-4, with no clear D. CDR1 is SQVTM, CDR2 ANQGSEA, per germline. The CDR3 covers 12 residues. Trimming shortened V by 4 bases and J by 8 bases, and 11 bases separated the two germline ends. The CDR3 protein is CSVGDGSEKLFF. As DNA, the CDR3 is TGCAGCGTTGGCGACGGGAGCGAAAAACTGTTTTTT.

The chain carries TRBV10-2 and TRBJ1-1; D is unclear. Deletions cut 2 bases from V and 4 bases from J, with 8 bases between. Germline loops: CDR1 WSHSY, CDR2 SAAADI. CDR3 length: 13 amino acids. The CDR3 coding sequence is TGCGCCAGCAGTGAGGCCATCATCACTGAAGCTTTCTTT. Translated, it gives CASSEAIITEAFF.

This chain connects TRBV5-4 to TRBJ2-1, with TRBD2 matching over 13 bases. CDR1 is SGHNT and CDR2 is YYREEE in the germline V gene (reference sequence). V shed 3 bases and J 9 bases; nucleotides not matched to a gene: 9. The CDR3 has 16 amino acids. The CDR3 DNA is TGTGCCAGCAGCTCCGGACTAGCGGGAGCTCTCGGTGAGCAGTTCTTC. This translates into CASSSGLAGALGEQFF.

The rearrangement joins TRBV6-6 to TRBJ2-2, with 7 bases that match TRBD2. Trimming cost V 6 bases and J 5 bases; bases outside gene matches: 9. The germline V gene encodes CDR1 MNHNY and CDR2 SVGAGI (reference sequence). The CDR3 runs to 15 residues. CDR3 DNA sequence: TGTGCCAGCAGCCCCCCGAGCGGGGCGACCGGGGAGCTGTTTTTT. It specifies CASSPPSGATGELFF.

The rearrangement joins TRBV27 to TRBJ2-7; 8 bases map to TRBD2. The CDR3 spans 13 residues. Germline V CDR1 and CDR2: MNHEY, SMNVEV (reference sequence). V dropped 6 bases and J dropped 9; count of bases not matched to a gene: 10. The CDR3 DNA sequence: TGTGCCAGCAGCGAAGCGGGAGTCACAGGGCAGTACTTC. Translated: CASSEAGVTGQYF.

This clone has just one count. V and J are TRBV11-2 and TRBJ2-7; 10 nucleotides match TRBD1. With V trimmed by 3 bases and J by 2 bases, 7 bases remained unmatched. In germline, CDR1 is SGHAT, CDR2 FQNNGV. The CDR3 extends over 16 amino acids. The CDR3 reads CASSFEDRGYPYEQYF. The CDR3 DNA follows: TGTGCCAGCAGCTTCGAGGACAGGGGGTACCCCTACGAGCAGTACTTC.

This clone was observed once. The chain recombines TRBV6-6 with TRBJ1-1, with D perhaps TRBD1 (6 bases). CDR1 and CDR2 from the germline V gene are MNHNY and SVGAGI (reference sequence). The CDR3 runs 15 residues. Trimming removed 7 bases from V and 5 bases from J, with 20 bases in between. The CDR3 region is CASTERGGRYTEAFF. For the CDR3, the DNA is TGTGCCAGCACCGAACGAGGGGGGCGTTATACTGAAGCTTTCTTT.

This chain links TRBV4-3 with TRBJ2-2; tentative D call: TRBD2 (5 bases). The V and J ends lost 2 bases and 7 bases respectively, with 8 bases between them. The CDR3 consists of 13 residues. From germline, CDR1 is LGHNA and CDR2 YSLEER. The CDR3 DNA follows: TGCGCCAGCAGCCAAACGAGGGTCGGGGAGCTGTTTTTT. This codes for CASSQTRVGELFF.

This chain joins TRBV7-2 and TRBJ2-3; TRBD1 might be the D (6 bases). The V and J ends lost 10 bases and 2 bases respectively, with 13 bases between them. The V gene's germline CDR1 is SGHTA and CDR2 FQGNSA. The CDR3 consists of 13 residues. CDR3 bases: TGTGCCACAGGGGCGGGCTACACAGATACGCAGTATTTT. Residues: CATGAGYTDTQYF.